The clone carrying this TCR beta chain was detected ten times or more. Its specificity is not known. This sample was taken from a study of molecular identifiers for immune sequencing clone quantification. This CDR3 region has 13 residues. Germline V gives CDR1 SEHNR, CDR2 FQNEAQ (reference sequence). V lost 7 bases, J lost 3 bases, and 11 bases lay in between. Naive CD8 T cells were sorted as CD8+CD4-CCR7+CD45RA+. TCRdb recomputed calls from the PCR reads with MiXCR, one row per CDR3 protein. The table shows some 650,000 distinct CDR3 sequences, with 20% occurring only once. Study-wide results and limits: Beyond 20 RNA copies, clones held over 99% of effector molecules, compared with under 1% in naive cells.

The sequence derives from a human donor in good health. Some libraries in this study had Jurkat cell RNA spiked in. The specimen sequenced was naive CD8+ T cells from blood, with Jurkat cell RNA spiked in. Subset denoted: FACS-sorted CD8+CD4-CCR7+CD45RA+ naive T cells. The gene calls are TRBV7-9 and TRBJ2-3; D remains unclear. In DNA form, the CDR3 reads TGTGCCAGCATCCCCCCGGTAACAGATACGCAGTATTTT. Amino acid sequence: CASIPPVTDTQYF.